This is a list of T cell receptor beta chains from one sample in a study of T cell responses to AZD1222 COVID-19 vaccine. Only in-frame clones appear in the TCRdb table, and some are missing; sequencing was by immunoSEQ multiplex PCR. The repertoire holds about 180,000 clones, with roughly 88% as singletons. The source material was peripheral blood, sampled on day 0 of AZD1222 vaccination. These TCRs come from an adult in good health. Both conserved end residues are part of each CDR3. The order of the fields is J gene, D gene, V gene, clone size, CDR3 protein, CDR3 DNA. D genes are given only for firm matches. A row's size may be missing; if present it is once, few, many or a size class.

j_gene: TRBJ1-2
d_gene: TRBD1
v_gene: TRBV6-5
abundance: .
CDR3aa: CASSSQGARGYTF
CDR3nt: TGTGCCAGCAGTTCCCAGGGGGCGCGGGGCTACACCTTC

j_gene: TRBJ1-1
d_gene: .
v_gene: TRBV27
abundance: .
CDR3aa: CASTGRGNTEAFF
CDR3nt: TGTGCCAGCACGGGCCGGGGGAATACTGAAGCTTTCTTT

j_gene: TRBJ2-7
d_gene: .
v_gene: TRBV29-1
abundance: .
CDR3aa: CSGGESSYEQYF
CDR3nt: TGCAGCGGGGGTGAAAGCTCCTACGAGCAGTACTTC

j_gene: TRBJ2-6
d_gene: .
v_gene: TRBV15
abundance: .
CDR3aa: CATSRDSADVSSPGANVLTF
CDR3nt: TGTGCCACCAGCAGAGATTCGGCGGATGTCAGCAGTCCTGGGGCCAACGTCCTGACTTTC

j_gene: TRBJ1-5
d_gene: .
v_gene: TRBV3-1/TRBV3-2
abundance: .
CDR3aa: CASSQEGWQPQHF
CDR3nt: TGTGCCAGCAGCCAAGAAGGGTGGCAGCCCCAGCATTTT

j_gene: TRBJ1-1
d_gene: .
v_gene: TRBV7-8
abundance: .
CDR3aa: CASSRGAMNTEAFF
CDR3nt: TGTGCCAGCAGCAGAGGGGCCATGAACACTGAAGCTTTCTTT

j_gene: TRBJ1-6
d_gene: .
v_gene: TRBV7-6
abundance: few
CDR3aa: CASSLSVQGNSPLHF
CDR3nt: TGTGCCAGCAGCTTAAGTGTTCAGGGTAATTCACCCCTCCACTTT

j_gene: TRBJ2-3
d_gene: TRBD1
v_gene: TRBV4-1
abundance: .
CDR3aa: CASSQGTGPDTQYF
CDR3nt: TGCGCCAGCAGCCAAGGGACAGGGCCCGATACGCAGTATTTT

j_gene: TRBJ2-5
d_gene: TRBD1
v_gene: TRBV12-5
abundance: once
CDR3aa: CASGLVIPGGETQYF
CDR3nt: TGTGCTAGTGGTTTGGTCATCCCAGGGGGAGAGACCCAGTACTTC

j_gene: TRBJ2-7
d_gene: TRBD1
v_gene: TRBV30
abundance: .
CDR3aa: CAWSTGTGRWEQYF
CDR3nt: TGTGCCTGGAGTACGGGGACAGGGCGTTGGGAGCAGTACTTC

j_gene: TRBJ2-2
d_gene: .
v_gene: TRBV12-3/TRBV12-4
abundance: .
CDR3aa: CASGDTGELFF
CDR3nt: TGTGCCAGCGGGGACACCGGGGAGCTGTTTTTT

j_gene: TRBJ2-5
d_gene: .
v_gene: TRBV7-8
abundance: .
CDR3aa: CASSLGPNQETQYF
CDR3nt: TGTGCCAGCAGCCTTGGACCCAACCAAGAGACCCAGTACTTC

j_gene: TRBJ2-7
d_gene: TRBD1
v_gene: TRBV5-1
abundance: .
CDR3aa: CASSLAGQQHYEQYF
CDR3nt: TGCGCCAGCAGCTTGGCGGGACAGCAGCACTACGAGCAGTACTTC

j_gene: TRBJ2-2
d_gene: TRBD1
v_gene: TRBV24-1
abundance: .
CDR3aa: CATSDRGSNTGELFF
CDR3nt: TGTGCCACCAGTGACAGGGGGTCGAACACCGGGGAGCTGTTTTTT

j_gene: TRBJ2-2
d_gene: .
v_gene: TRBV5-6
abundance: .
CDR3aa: CASSFPRNTGELFF
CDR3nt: TGTGCCAGCAGCTTCCCCAGGAACACCGGGGAGCTGTTTTTT

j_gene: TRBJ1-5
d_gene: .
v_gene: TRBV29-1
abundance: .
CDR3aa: CSVVGGSNQPQHF
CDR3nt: TGCAGCGTTGTAGGGGGTAGCAATCAGCCCCAGCATTTT

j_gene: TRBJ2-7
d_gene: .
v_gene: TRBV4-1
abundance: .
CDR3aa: CASSQRPQGYEQYF
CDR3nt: TGCGCCAGCAGCCAAAGACCACAGGGCTACGAGCAGTACTTC

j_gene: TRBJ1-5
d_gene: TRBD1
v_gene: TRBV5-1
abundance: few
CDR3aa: CASSLAEGAGQPQHF
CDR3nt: TGCGCCAGCAGCTTGGCGGAGGGGGCTGGGCAGCCCCAGCATTTT

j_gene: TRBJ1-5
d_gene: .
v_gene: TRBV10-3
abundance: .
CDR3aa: CAISVEGHQPQHF
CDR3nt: TGTGCCATCAGTGTGGAGGGTCATCAGCCCCAGCATTTT

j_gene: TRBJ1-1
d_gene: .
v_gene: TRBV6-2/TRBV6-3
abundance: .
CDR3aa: CASSSPPGETPEAFF
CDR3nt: TGTGCCAGCAGTTCACCCCCAGGGGAGACTCCTGAAGCTTTCTTT

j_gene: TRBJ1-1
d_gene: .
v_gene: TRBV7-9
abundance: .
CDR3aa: CAIENRDSNTEAFF
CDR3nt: TGTGCCATAGAAAACAGGGATTCGAACACTGAAGCTTTCTTT

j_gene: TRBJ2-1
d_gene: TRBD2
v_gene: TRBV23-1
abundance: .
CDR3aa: CASSQTPNLGLAGPYNEQFF
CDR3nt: TGCGCCAGCAGTCAAACTCCTAATTTGGGACTAGCGGGGCCCTACAATGAGCAGTTCTTC

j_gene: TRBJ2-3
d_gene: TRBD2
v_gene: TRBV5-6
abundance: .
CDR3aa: CATGTSFTDTQYF
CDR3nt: TGTGCCACCGGGACTAGCTTCACAGATACGCAGTATTTT

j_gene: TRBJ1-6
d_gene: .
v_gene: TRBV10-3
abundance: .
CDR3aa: CAIRDTSGDSPLHF
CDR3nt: TGTGCCATCAGGGACACCTCAGGCGATTCACCCCTCCACTTT

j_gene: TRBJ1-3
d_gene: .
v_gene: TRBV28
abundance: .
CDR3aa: CASSLSGDGNTIYF
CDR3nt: TGTGCCAGCAGTTTATCGGGGGATGGAAACACCATATATTTT

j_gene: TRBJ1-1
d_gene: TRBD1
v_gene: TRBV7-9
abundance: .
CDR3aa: CATPGQMNTEAFF
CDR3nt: TGTGCCACGCCGGGACAGATGAACACTGAAGCTTTCTTT

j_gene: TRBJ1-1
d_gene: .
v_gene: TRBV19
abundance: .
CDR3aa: CASRRGNTEAFF
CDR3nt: TGTGCCAGTAGGCGGGGGAACACTGAAGCTTTCTTT

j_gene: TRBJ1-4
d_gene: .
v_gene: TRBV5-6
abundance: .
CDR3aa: CASSLAGRKLFF
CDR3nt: TGTGCCAGCAGCTTGGCCGGCAGAAAACTGTTTTTT

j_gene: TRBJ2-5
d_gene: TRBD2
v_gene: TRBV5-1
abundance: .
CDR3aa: CASSSGLAGAKETQYF
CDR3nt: TGCGCCAGCAGCTCGGGACTAGCGGGGGCCAAAGAGACCCAGTACTTC

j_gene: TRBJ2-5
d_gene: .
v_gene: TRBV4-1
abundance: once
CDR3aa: CASSLWAGNGQETQYF
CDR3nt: TGCGCCAGCAGCCTTTGGGCGGGGAATGGCCAAGAGACCCAGTACTTC

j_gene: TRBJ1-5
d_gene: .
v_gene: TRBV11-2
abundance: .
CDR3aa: CASSLDQAGANQPQHF
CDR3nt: TGTGCCAGCAGCTTAGATCAAGCGGGGGCTAATCAGCCCCAGCATTTT